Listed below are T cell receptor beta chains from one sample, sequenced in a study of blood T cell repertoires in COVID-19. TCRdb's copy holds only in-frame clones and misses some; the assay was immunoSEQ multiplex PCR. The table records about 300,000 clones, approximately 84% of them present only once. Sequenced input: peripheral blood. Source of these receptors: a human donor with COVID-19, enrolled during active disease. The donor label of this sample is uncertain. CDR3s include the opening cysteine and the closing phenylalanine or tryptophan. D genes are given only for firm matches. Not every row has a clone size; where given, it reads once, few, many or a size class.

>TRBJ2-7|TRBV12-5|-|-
TGTGCTAGTGGTTTTAATCCGGACACTCTGAACCACTACGAGCAGTACTTC
CASGFNPDTLNHYEQYF
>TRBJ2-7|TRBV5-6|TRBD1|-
TGTGCCAGCAGCTTCCGGGACAGGGCCTCCTACGAGCAGTACTTC
CASSFRDRASYEQYF
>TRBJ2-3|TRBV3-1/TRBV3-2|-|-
TGTGCCAGCAGACACCGCCGGGGGGCCACAGATACGCAGTATTTT
CASRHRRGATDTQYF
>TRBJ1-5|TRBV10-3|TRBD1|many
TGTGCCACCGGGGGGGACAGGGTCGTTCAGCCCCAGCATTTT
CATGGDRVVQPQHF
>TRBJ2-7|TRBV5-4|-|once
TGTGCCAGCAGCCTATCCTCCTACGAGCAGTACTTC
CASSLSSYEQYF
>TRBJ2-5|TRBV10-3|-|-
TGTGCCATCAGTGAGGGTATTCAGGGGACACAGACCCAGTACTTC
CAISEGIQGTQTQYF
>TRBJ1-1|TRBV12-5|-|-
TGTGCTAGTGGGGGACGGGGGGGCGACACTGAAGCTTTCTTT
CASGGRGGDTEAFF
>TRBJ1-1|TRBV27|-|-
TGTGCCAGCAGTTCTGGACAGAACACTGAAGCTTTCTTT
CASSSGQNTEAFF
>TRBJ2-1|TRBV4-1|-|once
TGCGCCAGCAGCCAAGTCCTAGGGGCTTCCGGCTCCTACAATGAGCAGTTCTTC
CASSQVLGASGSYNEQFF
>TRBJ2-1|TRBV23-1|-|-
TGCGCCAGCAGTCAATCTCACAGGGTGGAGCAGTTCTTC
CASSQSHRVEQFF
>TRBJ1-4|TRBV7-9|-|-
TGTGCCAGCAGCCCAAAGGGACTGAGAAATGAAAAACTGTTTTTT
CASSPKGLRNEKLFF
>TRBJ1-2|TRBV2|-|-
TGTGCCAGCAGTGGAGAAGGGAGCTATGGCTACACCTTC
CASSGEGSYGYTF
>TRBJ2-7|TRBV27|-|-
TGTGCCAGCAGCTACAGACAGTATTACGAGCAGTACTTC
CASSYRQYYEQYF
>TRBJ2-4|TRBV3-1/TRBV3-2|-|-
TGTGCCAGCAGCCACGTGGGCCGCGGAGGTCCCATTCAGTACTTC
CASSHVGRGGPIQYF
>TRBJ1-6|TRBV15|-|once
TGTGCCACCAGCAGCCTAAAAAAAACAGATTCACCCCTCCACTTT
CATSSLKKTDSPLHF
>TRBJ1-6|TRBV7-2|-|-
TGTGCCAGCAGCCCCTCCGGGGGAGAAAATTCACCCCTCCACTTT
CASSPSGGENSPLHF
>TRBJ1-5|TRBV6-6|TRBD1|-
TGTGCCAGCAGCACTTACTCCGGGACAGCAAATCAGCCCCAGCATTTT
CASSTYSGTANQPQHF
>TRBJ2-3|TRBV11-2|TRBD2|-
TGTGCCAGCAGCTCACGGACTAGCGGGGGTACAGATACGCAGTATTTT
CASSSRTSGGTDTQYF
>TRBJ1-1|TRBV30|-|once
TGTGCCTGGAACCCAGGGCAGAACACTGAAGCTTTCTTT
CAWNPGQNTEAFF
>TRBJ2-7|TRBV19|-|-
TGTGCCACCCGACGATCCCTAGTTGTCGACGAGCAGTACTTC
CATRRSLVVDEQYF
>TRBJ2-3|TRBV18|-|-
TGTGCCAGCTCACCCGCGGGGATCCCAGATACGCAGTATTTT
CASSPAGIPDTQYF
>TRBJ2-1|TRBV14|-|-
TGTGCCAGCAGCCAAGGGGGGGTAAACAATGAGCAGTTCTTC
CASSQGGVNNEQFF
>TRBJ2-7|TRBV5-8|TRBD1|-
TGTGCCAGCAGCTGGGACAGGGGGGGCGAGCAGTACTTC
CASSWDRGGEQYF
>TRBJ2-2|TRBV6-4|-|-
TGTGCCAGCAGTGACGGGACTAACACCGGGGAGCTGTTTTTT
CASSDGTNTGELFF
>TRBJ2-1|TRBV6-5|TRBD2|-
TGTGCCAGCTGGCTAGCGGGAGGAGCCTACAATGAGCAGTTCTTC
CASWLAGGAYNEQFF
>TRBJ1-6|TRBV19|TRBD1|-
TGTGCCAGTAGTATGGTCCCCGGGACAGGAGTAAATTCACCCCTCCACTTT
CASSMVPGTGVNSPLHF
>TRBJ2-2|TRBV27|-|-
TGTGCCAGCGCCGGGTCGATTAACACCGGGGAGCTGTTTTTT
CASAGSINTGELFF
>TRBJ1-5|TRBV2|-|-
TGTGCCAGCATCAGGGATGGCCAGCCCCAGCATTTT
CASIRDGQPQHF
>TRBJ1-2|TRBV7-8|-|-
TGTGCCAGCAGCTTTATGAGCCTCTATGGCTACACCTTC
CASSFMSLYGYTF
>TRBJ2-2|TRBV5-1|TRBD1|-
TGCGCCAGCAGCTTGATCCCACAGGGGGCGGCCGACGGGGAGCTGTTTTTT
CASSLIPQGAADGELFF
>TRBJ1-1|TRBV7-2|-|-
TGTGCCAGCAGCCTAAACACTGAAGCTTTCTTT
CASSLNTEAFF
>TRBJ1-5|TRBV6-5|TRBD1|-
TGTGCCAGCAGTTCCAGACAGGGGGCGGGTCAGCCCCAGCATTTT
CASSSRQGAGQPQHF
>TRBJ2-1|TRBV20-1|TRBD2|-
TGCAGTGCTAGTTCGGGACTAGCGCCCAATGAGCAGTTCTTC
CSASSGLAPNEQFF
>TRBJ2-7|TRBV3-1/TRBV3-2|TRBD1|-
TGTGCCAGCAGTATTTCAGGGGGCTCCTACGAGCAGTACTTC
CASSISGGSYEQYF
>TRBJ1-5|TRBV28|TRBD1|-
TGTGCCAGCAGCCTGACAGGGACTTATAGCAATCAGCCCCAGCATTTT
CASSLTGTYSNQPQHF
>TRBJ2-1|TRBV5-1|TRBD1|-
TGCGCCAGCAGCTTGGGGACGGGACAGTCGACATCCTACAATGAGCAGTTCTTC
CASSLGTGQSTSYNEQFF
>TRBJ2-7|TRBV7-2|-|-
TGTGCCAGCAGCTTAGGAGCAAACCCCTACGAGCAGTACTTC
CASSLGANPYEQYF
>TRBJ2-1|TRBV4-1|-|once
TGCGCCAGCAGCCAGGGAGCCGGCGATGAGCAGTTCTTC
CASSQGAGDEQFF
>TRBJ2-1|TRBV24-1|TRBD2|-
TGTGCCACCTCTATCGGAGGACTAGCGGGTAGGGGCGGGTCCTACAATGAGCAGTTCTTC
CATSIGGLAGRGGSYNEQFF
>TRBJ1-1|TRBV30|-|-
TGTGCCTCCCCCGGGGGCACTGAAGCTTTCTTT
CASPGGTEAFF
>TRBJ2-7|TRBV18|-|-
TGTGCCAGCTCACCACCGACAGGCACCTACGAGCAGTACTTC
CASSPPTGTYEQYF
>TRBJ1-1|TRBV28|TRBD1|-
TGTGCCAGCAGTCCCCCAGGGGGAATTAACGTTGAAGCTTTCTTT
CASSPPGGINVEAFF
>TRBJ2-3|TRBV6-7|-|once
TGTGCCAGCAGTTTCCCCAACGGGGACACCCTCGGGGATTTT
CASSFPNGDTLGDF
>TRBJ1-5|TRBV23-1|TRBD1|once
TGCGCCAGCAGTCAAGTGCAGGGGGCCGATCAGCCCCAGCATTTT
CASSQVQGADQPQHF
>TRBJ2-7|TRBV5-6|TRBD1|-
TGTGCCAGCAGTCTCGCCCGGGACAGCTACGAGCAGTACTTC
CASSLARDSYEQYF
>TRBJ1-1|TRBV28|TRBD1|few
TGTGCCAGCAGTCCTCCGGGACAGGGGACCTCTGAAGCTTTCTTT
CASSPPGQGTSEAFF
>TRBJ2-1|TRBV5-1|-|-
TGCGCCAGCAGCTTGTCCACCACCGAGTACAATGAGCAGTTCTTC
CASSLSTTEYNEQFF
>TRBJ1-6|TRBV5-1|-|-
TGCGCCAGCAGCTGGAACAGGGCTGGAAATTCACCCCTCCACTTT
CASSWNRAGNSPLHF
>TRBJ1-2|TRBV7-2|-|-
TGTGCCAGCAGCTATGCAGGATCACAATATGGCTACACCTTC
CASSYAGSQYGYTF